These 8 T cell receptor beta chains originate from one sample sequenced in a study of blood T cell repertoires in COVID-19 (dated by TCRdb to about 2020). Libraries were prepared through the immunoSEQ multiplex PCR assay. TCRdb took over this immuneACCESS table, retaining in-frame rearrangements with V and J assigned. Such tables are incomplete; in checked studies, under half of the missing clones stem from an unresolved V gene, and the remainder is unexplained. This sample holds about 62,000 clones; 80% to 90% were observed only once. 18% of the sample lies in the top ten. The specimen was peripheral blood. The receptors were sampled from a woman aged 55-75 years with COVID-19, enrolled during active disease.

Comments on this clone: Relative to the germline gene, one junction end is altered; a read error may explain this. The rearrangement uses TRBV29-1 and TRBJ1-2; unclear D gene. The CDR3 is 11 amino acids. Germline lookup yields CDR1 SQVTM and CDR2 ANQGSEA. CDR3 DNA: TGCAGCGTGGAAGACACTCCTGGCTACACCTTC. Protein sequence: CSVEDTPGYTF.

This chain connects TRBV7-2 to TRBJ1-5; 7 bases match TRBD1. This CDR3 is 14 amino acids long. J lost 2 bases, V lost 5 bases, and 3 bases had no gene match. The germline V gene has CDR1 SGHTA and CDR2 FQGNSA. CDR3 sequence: CASSPTGGNQPQHF. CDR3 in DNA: TGTGCCAGCAGCCCTACAGGGGGCAATCAGCCCCAGCATTTT.

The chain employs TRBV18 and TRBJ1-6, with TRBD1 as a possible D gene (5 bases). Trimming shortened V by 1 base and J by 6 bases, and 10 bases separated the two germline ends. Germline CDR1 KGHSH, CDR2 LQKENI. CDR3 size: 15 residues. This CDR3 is CASSPQRQINSPLHF. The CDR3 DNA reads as TGTGCCAGCTCACCACAACGACAGATTAATTCACCCCTCCACTTT.

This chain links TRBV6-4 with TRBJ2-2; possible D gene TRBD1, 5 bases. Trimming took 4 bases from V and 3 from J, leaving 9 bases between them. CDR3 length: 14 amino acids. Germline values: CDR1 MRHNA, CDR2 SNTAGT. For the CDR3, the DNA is TGTGCCAGCAGTGCTCAGACAGACACCGGGGAGCTGTTTTTT. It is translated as CASSAQTDTGELFF.

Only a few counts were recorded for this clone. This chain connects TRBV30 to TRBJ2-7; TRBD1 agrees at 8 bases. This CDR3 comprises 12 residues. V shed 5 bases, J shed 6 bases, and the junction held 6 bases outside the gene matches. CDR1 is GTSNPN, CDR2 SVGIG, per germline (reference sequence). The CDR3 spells CAWGRQGSEQYF. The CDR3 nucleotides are TGTGCCTGGGGCCGACAGGGGTCCGAGCAGTACTTC.

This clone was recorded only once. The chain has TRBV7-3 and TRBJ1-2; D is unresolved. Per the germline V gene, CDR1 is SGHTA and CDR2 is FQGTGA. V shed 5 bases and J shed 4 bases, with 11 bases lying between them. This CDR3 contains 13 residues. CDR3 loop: CASSLPEGYGYTF. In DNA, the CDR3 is TGTGCCAGCAGCCTCCCTGAGGGCTATGGCTACACCTTC. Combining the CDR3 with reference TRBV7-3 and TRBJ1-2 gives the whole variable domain GAGVSQTPSNKVTEKGKYVELRCDPISGHTALYWYRQSLGQGPEFLIYFQGTGAADDSGLPNDRFFAVRPEGSVSTLKIQRTERGDSAVYLCASSLPEGYGYTFGSGTRLTVV.

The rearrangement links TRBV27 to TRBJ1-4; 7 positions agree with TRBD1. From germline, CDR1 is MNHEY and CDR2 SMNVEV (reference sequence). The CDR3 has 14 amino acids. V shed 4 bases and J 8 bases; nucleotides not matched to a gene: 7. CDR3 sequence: CASSSGGRGEKLFF. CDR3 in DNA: TGTGCCAGCAGTTCAGGGGGGCGAGGAGAAAAACTGTTTTTT.

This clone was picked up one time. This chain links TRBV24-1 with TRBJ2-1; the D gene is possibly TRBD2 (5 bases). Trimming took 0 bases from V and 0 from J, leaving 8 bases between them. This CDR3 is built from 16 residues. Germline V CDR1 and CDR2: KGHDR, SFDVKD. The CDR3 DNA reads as TGTGCCACCAGTGATTTGTTGGGGAGCTCCTACAATGAGCAGTTCTTC. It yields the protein CATSDLLGSSYNEQFF.